These T cell receptor beta chains were read from a single sample in a study of cytomegalovirus exposure and HLA in healthy donors. Sequenced by immunoSEQ multiplex PCR; TCRdb stores in-frame clones only, minus some. The sample lists about 160,000 clones; less than 90% were seen once. Sequenced: PBMCs. These receptors were collected from a woman in her 30s in good health and CMV-seronegative. Both conserved end residues are part of each CDR3. The order of the fields is D gene, J gene, CDR3 length, clone size, V gene, CDR3 protein, CDR3 DNA. A D gene is named only where the DNA matches it firmly. Clone size is stated in some rows and not others, as once, few, many or a class when expanded.

.	TRBJ1-1	13	medium-sized	TRBV9	CASSVVPGNEAFF	TGTGCCAGCAGCGTAGTTCCGGGTAACGAAGCTTTCTTT
.	TRBJ2-2	15	once	TRBV5-1	CASTTGDLNTGELFF	TGCGCCAGCACAACAGGAGACCTGAACACCGGGGAGCTGTTTTTT
TRBD1	TRBJ2-7	15	.	TRBV7-8	CASSSDRGEGYEQYF	TGTGCCAGCAGCTCGGACAGGGGGGAGGGCTACGAGCAGTACTTC
.	TRBJ2-5	13	.	TRBV29-1	CSGQSLVAETQYF	TGCAGCGGCCAGTCGTTGGTAGCGGAGACCCAGTACTTC
TRBD1	TRBJ1-2	14	once	TRBV4-3	CASSQVGTGEGYTF	TGCGCCAGCAGCCAAGTGGGAACAGGGGAGGGCTACACCTTC
.	TRBJ1-3	16	.	TRBV4-3	CASSQARISSGNTIYF	TGCGCCAGCAGCCAAGCGCGAATAAGTTCTGGAAACACCATATATTTT
TRBD2	TRBJ2-7	13	.	TRBV6-5	CASRAAGSYEQYF	TGTGCCAGCAGAGCAGCGGGAAGCTACGAGCAGTACTTC
TRBD1	TRBJ1-1	16	.	TRBV19	CASRTGGLPMGTEAFF	TGTGCCAGTAGGACAGGGGGATTGCCGATGGGCACTGAAGCTTTCTTT
TRBD2	TRBJ2-7	18	.	TRBV19	CASSHAYSGAGSIHEQYF	TGTGCCAGTAGCCACGCCTATTCTGGAGCGGGGTCGATCCACGAGCAGTACTTC
TRBD1	TRBJ2-7	15	.	TRBV27	CASRSHRGFSYEQYF	TGTGCCAGCAGATCGCACAGGGGGTTTTCCTACGAGCAGTACTTC
.	TRBJ1-2	15	.	TRBV6-1	CASSDGGLNNYGYTF	TGTGCCAGCAGTGACGGCGGGCTGAACAACTATGGCTACACCTTC
.	TRBJ1-6	13	.	TRBV5-6	CASSPGPDKPLHF	TGTGCCAGCAGCCCCGGCCCAGACAAACCCCTCCACTTT
.	TRBJ1-2	13	.	TRBV6-5	CASRRGKNYGYTF	TGTGCCAGCAGGCGTGGGAAGAACTATGGCTACACCTTC
.	TRBJ2-7	14	.	TRBV28	CASSPLTDRYEQYF	TGTGCCAGCAGTCCATTGACAGATAGATACGAGCAGTACTTC
TRBD1	TRBJ2-7	15	many	TRBV5-1	CASSLVSGGSYEQYF	TGCGCCAGCAGCTTGGTGTCAGGGGGCTCCTACGAGCAGTACTTC
TRBD1	TRBJ1-4	17	.	TRBV5-4	CASSLSRDRERNEKLFF	TGTGCCAGCAGCTTATCCCGGGACAGGGAGAGGAATGAAAAACTGTTTTTT
.	TRBJ1-1	12	.	TRBV30	CAWSVRPDLTFF	TGTGCCTGGAGTGTCAGACCCGATCTGACTTTCTTT
.	TRBJ1-1	13	.	TRBV6-5	CASSPLMGTEAFF	TGTGCCAGCAGTCCCCTAATGGGGACTGAAGCTTTCTTT
.	TRBJ2-3	15	.	TRBV5-6	CASSPEGLDPTSQYF	TGTGCCAGCAGCCCGGAGGGTTTGGACCCAACGTCGCAGTATTTT
.	TRBJ1-3	17	once	TRBV10-2	CASSAFIQGASGNTIYF	TGCGCCAGCAGTGCCTTCATACAGGGTGCCTCTGGAAACACCATATATTTT
.	TRBJ1-6	17	.	TRBV4-2	CASSQDVTRRFNSPLHF	TGTGCCAGCAGCCAAGATGTCACCAGGAGATTTAATTCACCCCTCCACTTT
.	TRBJ2-1	15	.	TRBV4-3	CASSQQGKKPNEQFF	TGCGCCAGCAGCCAGCAGGGGAAAAAACCCAATGAGCAGTTCTTC
.	TRBJ1-3	15	.	TRBV5-1	CASSLSGSTGNTIYF	TGCGCCAGCAGCTTGTCAGGGTCTACTGGAAACACCATATATTTT
TRBD1	TRBJ2-2	15	.	TRBV4-3	CASSTEDRGTGELFF	TGCGCCAGCAGCACTGAGGACAGGGGCACCGGGGAGCTGTTTTTT
.	TRBJ1-2	13	.	TRBV28	CASSFRADYGYTF	TGTGCCAGCAGTTTTAGGGCAGACTATGGCTACACCTTC
.	TRBJ1-2	14	.	TRBV6-1	CASSQVTRRYGYTF	TGTGCCAGCAGCCAAGTCACCAGGCGGTATGGCTACACCTTC
TRBD2	TRBJ2-2	17	once	TRBV9	CASSEGLAGRNTGELFF	TGTGCCAGCAGCGAGGGACTAGCGGGACGGAACACCGGGGAGCTGTTTTTT
.	TRBJ2-5	14	once	TRBV29-1	CSVVETRGLETQYF	TGCAGCGTTGTGGAGACTAGGGGACTAGAGACCCAGTACTTC
.	TRBJ1-1	18	.	TRBV5-1	CASSYETEWTYVNTEAFF	TGCGCCAGCAGCTATGAAACAGAATGGACATACGTGAACACTGAAGCTTTCTTT
TRBD1	TRBJ1-2	14	.	TRBV7-3	CASRHRGRVYGYTF	TGTGCCAGCAGACACAGGGGGCGCGTCTATGGCTACACCTTC
.	TRBJ1-1	14	.	TRBV19	CASSFTGWNTEAFF	TGTGCCAGTAGTTTCACAGGGTGGAACACTGAAGCTTTCTTT
TRBD1	TRBJ2-3	15	once	TRBV7-3	CASSLGQGLINTQYF	TGTGCCAGCAGCTTGGGACAGGGGTTGATAAATACGCAGTATTTT
TRBD1	TRBJ2-7	16	once	TRBV9	CASSVDGGGTGHEQYF	TGTGCCAGCAGCGTAGACGGAGGTGGGACAGGGCACGAGCAGTACTTC
.	TRBJ2-7	13	.	TRBV10-3	CAISEGTSYEQYF	TGTGCCATCAGTGAAGGGACGTCCTACGAGCAGTACTTC
.	TRBJ2-3	13	.	TRBV7-6	CASSLGGLDTQYF	TGTGCCAGCAGCTTAGGGGGGTTAGATACGCAGTATTTT
.	TRBJ2-5	18	.	TRBV15	CATSDENPQGIEQETQYF	TGTGCCACCAGCGATGAGAATCCACAGGGTATTGAGCAAGAGACCCAGTACTTC
.	TRBJ1-2	13	.	TRBV6-6	CASSYSLVAGYTF	TGTGCCAGCAGTTACTCGCTGGTAGCCGGCTACACCTTC
.	TRBJ2-5	16	.	TRBV4-3	CASSQDLAGAAETQYF	TGCGCCAGCAGCCAAGATCTCGCGGGGGCCGCTGAGACCCAGTACTTC
.	TRBJ2-5	15	.	TRBV7-7	CASSTRGGTEETQYF	TGTGCTAGCAGCACTAGGGGGGGGACAGAAGAGACCCAGTACTTC
TRBD2	TRBJ2-7	18	.	TRBV6-1	CASSEEVWASGALGEQYF	TGTGCCAGCAGTGAAGAGGTTTGGGCTAGCGGGGCCCTGGGCGAGCAGTACTTC
.	TRBJ2-3	14	.	TRBV9	CASSRSGVADTQYF	TGTGCCAGCAGCCGCAGTGGGGTCGCAGATACGCAGTATTTT
TRBD1	TRBJ2-2	16	.	TRBV7-2	CASSNRGRADTGELFF	TGTGCCAGCAGTAACAGGGGGCGGGCCGACACCGGGGAGCTGTTTTTT
TRBD2	TRBJ2-1	15	.	TRBV19	CASSIPSGSYYEQFF	TGTGCCAGTAGTATTCCTAGCGGGAGCTACTATGAGCAGTTCTTC
.	TRBJ1-1	13	.	TRBV29-1	CSVEGPEHTEAFF	TGCAGCGTTGAAGGGCCGGAACACACTGAAGCTTTCTTT
TRBD1	TRBJ1-1	14	.	TRBV18	CASSLGQDPLRAFF	TGTGCCAGCTCACTCGGACAGGACCCCCTGCGAGCTTTCTTT
.	TRBJ2-1	14	.	TRBV7-2	CASSLNRGGNEQFF	TGTGCCAGCAGCTTAAACAGGGGGGGAAATGAGCAGTTCTTC
.	TRBJ2-7	14	.	TRBV19	CASSIGTGNYEQYF	TGTGCCAGTAGTATAGGGACGGGCAACTACGAGCAGTACTTC
.	TRBJ2-7	14	.	TRBV15	CATSSTGGVYEQYF	TGTGCCACCAGCAGCACAGGGGGGGTCTACGAGCAGTACTTC
TRBD1	TRBJ2-3	15	once	TRBV27	CASRTGTGYPDTQYF	TGTGCCAGCAGAACCGGGACAGGGTACCCAGATACGCAGTATTTT
TRBD2	TRBJ2-7	14	.	TRBV6-6	CASRGREATYEQYF	TGTGCCAGCAGGGGGAGGGAGGCTACCTACGAGCAGTACTTC
TRBD2	TRBJ2-7	15	.	TRBV18	CASSPTVAGTYEQYF	TGTGCCAGCTCACCAACGGTAGCGGGGACCTACGAGCAGTACTTC
.	TRBJ2-7	15	.	TRBV27	CASSLSWGKTYEQYF	TGTGCCAGCAGTTTATCATGGGGTAAGACCTACGAGCAGTACTTC
TRBD1	TRBJ2-7	18	.	TRBV15	CATTRLGQGAAPAYEQYF	TGTGCCACCACCAGACTGGGACAGGGGGCCGCGCCAGCCTACGAGCAGTACTTC